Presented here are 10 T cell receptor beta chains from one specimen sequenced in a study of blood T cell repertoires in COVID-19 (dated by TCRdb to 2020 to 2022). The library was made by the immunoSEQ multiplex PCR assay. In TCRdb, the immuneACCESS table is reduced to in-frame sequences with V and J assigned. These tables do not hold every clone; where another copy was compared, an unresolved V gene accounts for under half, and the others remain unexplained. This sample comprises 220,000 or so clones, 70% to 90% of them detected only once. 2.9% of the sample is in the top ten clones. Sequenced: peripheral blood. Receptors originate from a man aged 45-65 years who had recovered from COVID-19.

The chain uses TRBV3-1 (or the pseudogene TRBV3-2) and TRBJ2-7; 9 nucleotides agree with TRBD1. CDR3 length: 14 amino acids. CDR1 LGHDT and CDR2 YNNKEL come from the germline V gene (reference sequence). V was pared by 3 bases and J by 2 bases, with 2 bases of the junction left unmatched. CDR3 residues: CASSQTGGTYEQYF. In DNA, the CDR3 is TGTGCCAGCAGCCAGACAGGGGGAACCTACGAGCAGTACTTC.

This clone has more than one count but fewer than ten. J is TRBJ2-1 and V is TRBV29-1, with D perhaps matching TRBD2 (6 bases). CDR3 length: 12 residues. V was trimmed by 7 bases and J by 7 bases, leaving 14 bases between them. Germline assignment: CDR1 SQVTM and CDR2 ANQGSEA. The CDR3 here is CSAGLSSNEQFF. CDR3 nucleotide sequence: TGCAGCGCCGGACTATCGTCTAATGAGCAGTTCTTC.

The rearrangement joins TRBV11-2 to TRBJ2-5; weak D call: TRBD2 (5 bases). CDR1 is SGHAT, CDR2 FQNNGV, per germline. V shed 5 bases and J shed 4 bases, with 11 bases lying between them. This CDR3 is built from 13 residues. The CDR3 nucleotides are TGTGCCAGCAGCCCGTTTGGGAGAGAGACCCAGTACTTC. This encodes CASSPFGRETQYF.

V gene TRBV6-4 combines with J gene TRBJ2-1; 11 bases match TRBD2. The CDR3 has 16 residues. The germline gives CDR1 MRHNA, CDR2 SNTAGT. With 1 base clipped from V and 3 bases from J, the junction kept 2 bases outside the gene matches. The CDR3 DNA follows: TGTGCCAGCAGTGACTTAGGGACTAGCGGCTACAATGAGCAGTTCTTC. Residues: CASSDLGTSGYNEQFF.

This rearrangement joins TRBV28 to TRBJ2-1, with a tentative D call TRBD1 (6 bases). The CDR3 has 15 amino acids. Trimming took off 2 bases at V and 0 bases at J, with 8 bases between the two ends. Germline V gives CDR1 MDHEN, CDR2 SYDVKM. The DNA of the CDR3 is TGTGCCAGCAGTTTAATACAGGGCTCCTACAATGAGCAGTTCTTC. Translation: CASSLIQGSYNEQFF.

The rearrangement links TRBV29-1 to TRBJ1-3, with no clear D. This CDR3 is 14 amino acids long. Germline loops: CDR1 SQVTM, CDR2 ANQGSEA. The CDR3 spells CSGAMAGSGNTIYF. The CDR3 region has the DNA TGCAGTGGCGCGATGGCAGGCTCTGGAAACACCATATATTTT.

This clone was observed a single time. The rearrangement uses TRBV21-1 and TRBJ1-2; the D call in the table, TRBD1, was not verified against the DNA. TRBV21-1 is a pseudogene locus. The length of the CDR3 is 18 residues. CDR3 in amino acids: CASSPDRGQGPPNYGYTF. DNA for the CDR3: TGTGCCAGCAGCCCGGATCGTGGACAGGGGCCACCTAACTATGGCTACACCTTC.

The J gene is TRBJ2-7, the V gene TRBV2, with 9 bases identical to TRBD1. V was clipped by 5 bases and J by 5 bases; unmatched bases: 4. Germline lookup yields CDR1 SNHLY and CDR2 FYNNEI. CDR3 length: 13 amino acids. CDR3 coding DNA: TGTGCCAGCAGTCGGGACAGGGCGGACGAGCAGTACTTC. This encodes CASSRDRADEQYF. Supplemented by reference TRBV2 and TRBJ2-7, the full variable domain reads EPEVTQTPSHQVTQMGQEVILRCVPISNHLYFYWYRQILGQKVEFLVSFYNNEISEKSEIFDDQFSVERPDGSNFTLKIRSTKLEDSAMYFCASSRDRADEQYFGPGTRLTVT.

Here the CDR3 reads CASSLHGTGDEKLFF. The CDR3 DNA sequence: TGTGCCAGCAGCCTCCACGGGACAGGGGATGAAAAACTGTTTTTT. The V gene is TRBV4-2, the J gene TRBJ1-4; 10 positions agree with TRBD1. Germline V lookup: CDR1 LGHNA, CDR2 YNFKEQ. This CDR3 has 15 residues. V was pared by 4 bases and J by 6 bases, with 5 bases of the junction left unmatched.

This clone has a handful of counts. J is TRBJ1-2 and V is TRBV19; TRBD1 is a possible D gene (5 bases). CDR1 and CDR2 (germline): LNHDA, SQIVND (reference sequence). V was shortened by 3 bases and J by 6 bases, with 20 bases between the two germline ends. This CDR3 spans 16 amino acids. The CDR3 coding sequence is TGTGCCAGTAGTATTCAGGGCGGACCACTCCCCGATGGCTACACCTTC. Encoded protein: CASSIQGGPLPDGYTF.